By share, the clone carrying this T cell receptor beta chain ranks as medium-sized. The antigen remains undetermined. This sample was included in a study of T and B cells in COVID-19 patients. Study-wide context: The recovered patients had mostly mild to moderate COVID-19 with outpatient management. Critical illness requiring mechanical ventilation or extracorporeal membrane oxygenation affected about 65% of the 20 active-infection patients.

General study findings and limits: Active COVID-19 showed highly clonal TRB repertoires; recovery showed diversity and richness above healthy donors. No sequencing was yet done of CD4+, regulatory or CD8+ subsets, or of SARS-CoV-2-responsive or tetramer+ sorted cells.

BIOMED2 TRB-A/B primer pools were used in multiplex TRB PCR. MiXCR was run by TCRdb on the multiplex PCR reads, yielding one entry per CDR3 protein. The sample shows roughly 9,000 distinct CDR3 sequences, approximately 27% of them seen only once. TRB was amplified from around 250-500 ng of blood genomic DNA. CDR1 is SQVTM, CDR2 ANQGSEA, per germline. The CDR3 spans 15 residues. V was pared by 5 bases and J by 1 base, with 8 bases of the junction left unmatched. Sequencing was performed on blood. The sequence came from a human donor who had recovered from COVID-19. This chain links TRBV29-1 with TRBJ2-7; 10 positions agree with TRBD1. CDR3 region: CSVLPRDRGSYEQYF. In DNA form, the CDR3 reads TGCAGCGTTCTCCCCCGGGACAGGGGTTCCTACGAGCAGTACTTC.